By share, the clone carrying this T cell receptor (beta chain) ranks as medium-sized. TCRdb analysed the RACE reads with MiXCR anew, one entry per CDR3 protein. In the table there are tens of thousands of distinct CDR3 sequences, around 9.3% of which are singletons. This sample is part of a study of human T cells and chemical hapten exposure. The time point here: patch test 2, 6 weeks after DPC sensitization. The treatment was: therapeutic diphenylcyclopropenone sensitization with weekly scalp DPC. The sequences come from whole blood, collected in connection with sensitization to the hapten diphenylcyclopropenone (DPC). This receptor was identified in a woman between 45 and 65 years old with alopecia areata. Some clones in this sample may be carry-over from other donors' samples.

The CDR3 DNA sequence: TGCAGCGTTTCCCAACAGGGTAAGAACACTGAAGCTTTCTTT. Translating gives CSVSQQGKNTEAFF. V is TRBV29-1 and J is TRBJ1-1; tentatively, D is TRBD1 (6 bases). V lost 5 bases to trimming and J lost 1 base, with 14 bases between them. This CDR3 contains 14 residues. Germline CDR1 reads SQVTM; CDR2 reads ANQGSEA.